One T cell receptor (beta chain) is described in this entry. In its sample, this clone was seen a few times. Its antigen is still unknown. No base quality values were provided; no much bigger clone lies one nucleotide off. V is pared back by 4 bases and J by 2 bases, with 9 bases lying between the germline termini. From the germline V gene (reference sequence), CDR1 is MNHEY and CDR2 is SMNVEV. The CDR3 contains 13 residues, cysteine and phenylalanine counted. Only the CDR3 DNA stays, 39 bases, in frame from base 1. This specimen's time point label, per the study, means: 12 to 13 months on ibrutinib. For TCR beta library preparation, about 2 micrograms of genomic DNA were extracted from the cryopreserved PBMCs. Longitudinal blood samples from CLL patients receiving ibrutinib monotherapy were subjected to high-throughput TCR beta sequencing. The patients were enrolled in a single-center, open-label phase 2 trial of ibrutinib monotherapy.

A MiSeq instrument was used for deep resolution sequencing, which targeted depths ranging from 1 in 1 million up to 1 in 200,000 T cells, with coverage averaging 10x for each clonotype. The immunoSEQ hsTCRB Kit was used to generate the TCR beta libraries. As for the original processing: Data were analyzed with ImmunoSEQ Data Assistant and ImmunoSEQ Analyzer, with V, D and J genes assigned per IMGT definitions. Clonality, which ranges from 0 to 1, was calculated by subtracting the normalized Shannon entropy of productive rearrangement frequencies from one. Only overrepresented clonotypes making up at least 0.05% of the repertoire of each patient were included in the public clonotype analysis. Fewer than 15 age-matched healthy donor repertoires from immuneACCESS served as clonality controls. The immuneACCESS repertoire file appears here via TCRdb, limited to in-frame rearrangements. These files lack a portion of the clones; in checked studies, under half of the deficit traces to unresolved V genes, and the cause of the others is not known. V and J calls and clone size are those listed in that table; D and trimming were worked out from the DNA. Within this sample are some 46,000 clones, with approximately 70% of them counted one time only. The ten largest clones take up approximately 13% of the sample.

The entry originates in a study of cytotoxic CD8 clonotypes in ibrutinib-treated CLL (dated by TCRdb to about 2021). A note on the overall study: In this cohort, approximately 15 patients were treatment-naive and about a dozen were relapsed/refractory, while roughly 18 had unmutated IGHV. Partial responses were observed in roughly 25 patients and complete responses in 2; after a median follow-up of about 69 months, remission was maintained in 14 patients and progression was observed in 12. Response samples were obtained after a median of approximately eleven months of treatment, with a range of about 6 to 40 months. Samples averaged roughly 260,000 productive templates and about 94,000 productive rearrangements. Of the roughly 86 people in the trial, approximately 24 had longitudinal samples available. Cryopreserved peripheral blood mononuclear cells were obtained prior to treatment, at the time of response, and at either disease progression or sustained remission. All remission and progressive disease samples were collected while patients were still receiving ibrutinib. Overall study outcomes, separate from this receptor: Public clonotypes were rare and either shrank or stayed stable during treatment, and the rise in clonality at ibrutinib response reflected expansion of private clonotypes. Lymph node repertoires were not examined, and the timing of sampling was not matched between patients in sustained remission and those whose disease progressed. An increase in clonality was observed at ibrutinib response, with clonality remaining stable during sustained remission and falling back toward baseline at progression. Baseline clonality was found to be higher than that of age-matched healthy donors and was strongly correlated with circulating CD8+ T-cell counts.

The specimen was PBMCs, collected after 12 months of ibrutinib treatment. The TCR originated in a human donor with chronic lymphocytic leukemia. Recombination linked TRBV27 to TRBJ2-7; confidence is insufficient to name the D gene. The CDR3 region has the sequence CASSSGNPYEQYF. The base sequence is TGTGCCAGCAGTTCAGGAAACCCCTACGAGCAGTACTTC.